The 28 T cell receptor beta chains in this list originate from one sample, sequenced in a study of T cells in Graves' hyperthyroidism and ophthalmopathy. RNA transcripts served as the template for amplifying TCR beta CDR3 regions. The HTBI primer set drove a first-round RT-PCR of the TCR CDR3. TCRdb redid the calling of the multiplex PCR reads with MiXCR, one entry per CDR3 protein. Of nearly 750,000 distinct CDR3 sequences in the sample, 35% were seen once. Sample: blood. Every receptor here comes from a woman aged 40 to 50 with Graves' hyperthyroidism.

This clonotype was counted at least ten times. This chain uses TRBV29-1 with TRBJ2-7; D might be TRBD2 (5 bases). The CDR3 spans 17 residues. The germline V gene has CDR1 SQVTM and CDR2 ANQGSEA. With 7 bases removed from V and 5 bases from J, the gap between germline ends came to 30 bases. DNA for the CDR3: TGCAGCGCTAAGGCGGAGGCGAAGGCGGGTTGGAACGACGAGCAGTACTTC. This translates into CSAKAEAKAGWNDEQYF.

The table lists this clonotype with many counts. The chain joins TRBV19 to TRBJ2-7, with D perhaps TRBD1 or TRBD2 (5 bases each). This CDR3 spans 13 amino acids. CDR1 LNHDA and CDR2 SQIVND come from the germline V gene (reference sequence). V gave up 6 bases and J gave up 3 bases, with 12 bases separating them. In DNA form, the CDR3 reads TGTGCCAGTAGCCAGGGCCGGGACTACGAGCAGTACTTC. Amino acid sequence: CASSQGRDYEQYF.

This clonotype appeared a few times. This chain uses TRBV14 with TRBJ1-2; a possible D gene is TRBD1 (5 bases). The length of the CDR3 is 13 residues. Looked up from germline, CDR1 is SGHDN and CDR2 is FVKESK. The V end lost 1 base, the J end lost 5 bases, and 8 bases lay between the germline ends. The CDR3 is CASSQATEYGYTF. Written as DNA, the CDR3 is TGTGCCAGCAGCCAAGCGACAGAGTATGGCTACACCTTC. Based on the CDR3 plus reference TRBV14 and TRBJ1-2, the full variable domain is EAGVTQFPSHSVIEKGQTVTLRCDPISGHDNLYWYRRVMGKEIKFLLHFVKESKQDESGMPNNRFLAERTGGTYSTLKVQPAELEDSGVYFCASSQATEYGYTFGSGTRLTVV.

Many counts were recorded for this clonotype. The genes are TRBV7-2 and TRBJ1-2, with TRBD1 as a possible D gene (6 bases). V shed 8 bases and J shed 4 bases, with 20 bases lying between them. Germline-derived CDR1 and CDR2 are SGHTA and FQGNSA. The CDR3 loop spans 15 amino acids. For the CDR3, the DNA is TGTGCCAGCGCCTATTCACTTGGACAGACCTATGGCTACACCTTC. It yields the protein CASAYSLGQTYGYTF.

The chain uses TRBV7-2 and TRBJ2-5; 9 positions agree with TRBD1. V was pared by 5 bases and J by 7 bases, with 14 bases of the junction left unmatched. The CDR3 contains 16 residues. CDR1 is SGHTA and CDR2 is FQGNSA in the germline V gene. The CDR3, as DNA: TGTGCCAGCAGCCCTCGGCTCGGACAGGGGAGGGGGACCCAGTACTTC. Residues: CASSPRLGQGRGTQYF.

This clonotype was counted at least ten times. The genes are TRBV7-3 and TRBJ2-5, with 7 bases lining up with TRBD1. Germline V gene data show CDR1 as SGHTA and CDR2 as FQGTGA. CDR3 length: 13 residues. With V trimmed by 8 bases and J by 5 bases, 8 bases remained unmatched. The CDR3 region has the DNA TGTGCCAGCGCGCGACAGGGCTCCGAGACCCAGTACTTC. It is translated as CASARQGSETQYF.

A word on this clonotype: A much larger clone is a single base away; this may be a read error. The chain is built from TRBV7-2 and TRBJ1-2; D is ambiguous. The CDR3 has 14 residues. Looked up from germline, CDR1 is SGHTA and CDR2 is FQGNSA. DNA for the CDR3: TGTGCCAGCAGCCCGCAGTCTTTGGGCTATGGCCACACCTTC. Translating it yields CASSPQSLGYGHTF.

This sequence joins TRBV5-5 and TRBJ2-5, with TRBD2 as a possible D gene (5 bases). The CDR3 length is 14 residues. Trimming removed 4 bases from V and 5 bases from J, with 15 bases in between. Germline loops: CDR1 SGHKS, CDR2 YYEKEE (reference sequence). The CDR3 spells CASSLYKRGETQYF. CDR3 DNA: TGTGCCAGCAGCCTATATAAAAGAGGGGAGACCCAGTACTTC. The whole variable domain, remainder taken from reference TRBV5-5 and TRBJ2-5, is DAGVTQSPTHLIKTRGQQVTLRCSPISGHKSVSWYQQVLGQGPQFIFQYYEKEERGRGNFPDRFSARQFPNYSSELNVNALLLGDSALYLCASSLYKRGETQYFGPGTRLLVL.

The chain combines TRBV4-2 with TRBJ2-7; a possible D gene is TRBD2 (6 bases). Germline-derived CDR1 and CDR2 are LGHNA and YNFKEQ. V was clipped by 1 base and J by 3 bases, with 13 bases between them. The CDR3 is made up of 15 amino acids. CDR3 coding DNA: TGTGCCAGCAGCCAAGGGCGGGGCGAGGGCTACGAGCAGTACTTC. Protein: CASSQGRGEGYEQYF.

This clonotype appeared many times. The CDR3 DNA reads as TGCAGTGCTTTGGTCCCGTCATACACCGGGGAGCTGTTTTTT. Its protein is CSALVPSYTGELFF. This rearrangement joins TRBV20-1 to TRBJ2-2; D unclear. Trimming shortened V by 5 bases and J by 3 bases, and 13 bases separated the two germline ends. The germline V gene encodes CDR1 DFQATT and CDR2 SNEGSKA (reference sequence). The CDR3 loop spans 14 amino acids.

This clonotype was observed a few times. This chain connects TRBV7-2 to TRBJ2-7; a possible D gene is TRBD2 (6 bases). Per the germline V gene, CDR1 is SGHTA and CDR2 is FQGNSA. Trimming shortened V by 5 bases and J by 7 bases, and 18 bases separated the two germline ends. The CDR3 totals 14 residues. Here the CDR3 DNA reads TGTGCCAGCAGCCCACATGGGACTTCTCGGGAGCAGTACTTC. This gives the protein CASSPHGTSREQYF.

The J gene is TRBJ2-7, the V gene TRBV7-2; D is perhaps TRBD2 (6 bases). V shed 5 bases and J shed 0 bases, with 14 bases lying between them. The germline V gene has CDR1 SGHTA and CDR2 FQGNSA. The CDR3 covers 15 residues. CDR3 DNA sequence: TGTGCCAGCAGCCCCGTTGGTAGCGGCTCCTACGAGCAGTACTTC. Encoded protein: CASSPVGSGSYEQYF. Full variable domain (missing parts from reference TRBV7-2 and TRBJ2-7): GAGVSQSPSNKVTEKGKDVELRCDPISGHTALYWYRQSLGQGLEFLIYFQGNSAPDKSGLPSDRFSAERTGGSVSTLTIQRTQQEDSAVYLCASSPVGSGSYEQYFGPGTRLTVT.

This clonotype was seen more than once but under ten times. The CDR3 loop reads CASSFILDGGFFGYTF. DNA for the CDR3: TGTGCCAGCAGCTTTATATTGGACGGGGGATTCTTCGGCTACACCTTC. The chain couples TRBV7-9 to TRBJ1-2, with TRBD1 as a possible D gene (5 bases). Trimming cost V 3 bases and J 8 bases, with 22 bases left between them. CDR1 and CDR2 (germline): SEHNR, FQNEAQ (reference sequence). The CDR3 has 16 residues.

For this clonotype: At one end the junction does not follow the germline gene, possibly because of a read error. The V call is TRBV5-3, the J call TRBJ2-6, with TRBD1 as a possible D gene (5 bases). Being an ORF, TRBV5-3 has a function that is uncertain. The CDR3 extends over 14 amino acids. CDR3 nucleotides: TGTGCCAGCAGCTCCCTGTCTGGGGCCGACGTCCTGACTTTC. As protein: CASSSLSGADVLTF.

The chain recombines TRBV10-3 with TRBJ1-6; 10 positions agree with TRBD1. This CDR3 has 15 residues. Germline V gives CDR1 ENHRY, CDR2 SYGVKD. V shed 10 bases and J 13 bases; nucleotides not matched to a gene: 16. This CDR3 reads CATLAGTGESQPLHF. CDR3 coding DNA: TGTGCCACCTTAGCGGGGACAGGGGAAAGTCAGCCCCTCCACTTT.

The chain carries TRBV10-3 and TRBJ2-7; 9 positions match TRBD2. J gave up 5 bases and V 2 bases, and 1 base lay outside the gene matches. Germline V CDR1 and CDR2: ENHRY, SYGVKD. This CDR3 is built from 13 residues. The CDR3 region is CAISEGTSNEQYF. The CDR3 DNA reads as TGTGCCATCAGTGAGGGGACTAGCAACGAGCAGTACTTC.

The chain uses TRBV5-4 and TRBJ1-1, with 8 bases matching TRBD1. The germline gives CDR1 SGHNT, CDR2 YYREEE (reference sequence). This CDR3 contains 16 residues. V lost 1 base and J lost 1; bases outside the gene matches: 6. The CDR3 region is CASSLRPGGPNTEAFF. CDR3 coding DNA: TGTGCCAGCAGCTTGAGGCCAGGGGGCCCGAACACTGAAGCTTTCTTT.

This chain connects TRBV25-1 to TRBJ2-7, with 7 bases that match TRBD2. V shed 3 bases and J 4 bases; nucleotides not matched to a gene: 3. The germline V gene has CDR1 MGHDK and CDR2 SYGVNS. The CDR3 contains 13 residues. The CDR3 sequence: CASSDSGGYEQYF. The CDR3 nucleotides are TGTGCCAGCAGTGATTCGGGGGGTTACGAGCAGTACTTC.

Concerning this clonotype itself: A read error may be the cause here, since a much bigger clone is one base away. In nucleotides, the CDR3 is TGTGTCAGTAGTACGGGACAGGCGGACGCCTATCGGTATGGCTACACCTTC. This codes for CVSSTGQADAYRYGYTF. The chain carries TRBV19 and TRBJ1-2; the match to TRBD1 covers 8 bases. CDR1 and CDR2 from the germline V gene are LNHDA and SQIVND (reference sequence). The CDR3 loop spans 17 amino acids.

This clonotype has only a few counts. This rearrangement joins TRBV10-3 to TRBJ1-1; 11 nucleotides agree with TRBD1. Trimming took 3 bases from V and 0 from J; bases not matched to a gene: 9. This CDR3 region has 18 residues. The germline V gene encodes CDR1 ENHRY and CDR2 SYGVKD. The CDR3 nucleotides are TGTGCCATCAGTGACCGGACAGGGGGCGCAGCGATGAACACTGAAGCTTTCTTT. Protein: CAISDRTGGAAMNTEAFF.

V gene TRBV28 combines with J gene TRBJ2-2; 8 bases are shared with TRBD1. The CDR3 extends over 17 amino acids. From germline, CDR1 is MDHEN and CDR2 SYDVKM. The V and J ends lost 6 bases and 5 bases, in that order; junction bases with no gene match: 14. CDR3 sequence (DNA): TGTGCCAGCAGCTCTGACAGGGGATTCCTTACGACCGGGGAGCTGTTTTTT. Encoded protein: CASSSDRGFLTTGELFF.

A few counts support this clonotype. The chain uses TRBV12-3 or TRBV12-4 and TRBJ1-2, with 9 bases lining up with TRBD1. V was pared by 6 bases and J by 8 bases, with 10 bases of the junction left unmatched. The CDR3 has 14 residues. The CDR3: CASSQAGTGFGYTF. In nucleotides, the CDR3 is TGTGCCAGCAGCCAAGCCGGGACAGGGTTCGGCTACACCTTC.

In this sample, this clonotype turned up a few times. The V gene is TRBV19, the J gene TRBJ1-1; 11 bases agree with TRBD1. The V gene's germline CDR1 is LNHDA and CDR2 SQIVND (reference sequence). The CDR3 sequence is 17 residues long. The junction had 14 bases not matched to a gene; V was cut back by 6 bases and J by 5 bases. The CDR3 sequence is CASSASRTGGIRTEAFF. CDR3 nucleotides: TGTGCCAGTAGCGCCAGTCGGACAGGGGGCATAAGAACTGAAGCTTTCTTT.

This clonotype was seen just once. CDR3 coding DNA: TGTGCCAGCAGCCAGGGCATTACTAGCGGGGCCCCCACCGGGGAGCTGTTTTTT. Amino acids: CASSQGITSGAPTGELFF. V and J are TRBV7-2 and TRBJ2-2; the match to TRBD2 covers 10 bases. Losses at the gene ends were 5 bases for V and 4 bases for J; bases not matched to a gene: 13. Looked up from germline, CDR1 is SGHTA and CDR2 is FQGNSA. CDR3 size: 18 residues.

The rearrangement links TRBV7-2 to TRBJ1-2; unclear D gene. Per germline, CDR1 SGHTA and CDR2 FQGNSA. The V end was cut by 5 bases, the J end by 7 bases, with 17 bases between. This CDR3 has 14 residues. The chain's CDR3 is CASSPRRPGGGYTF. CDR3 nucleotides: TGTGCCAGCAGCCCTAGAAGGCCGGGAGGTGGCTACACCTTC.

The CDR3 region has the DNA TGTGCCAGCAGCCCGGACGGGTTCTCCTACAATGAGCAGTTCTTC. Its translation is CASSPDGFSYNEQFF. The genes are TRBV7-6 and TRBJ2-1; D is undetermined. Germline CDR1 is SGHVS and CDR2 is FNYEAQ. Between the trimmed V and J ends, which lost 5 bases and 0 bases, there was a span of 11 bases. This CDR3 is built from 15 residues.

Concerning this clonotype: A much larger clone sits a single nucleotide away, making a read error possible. The CDR3 region has the DNA TGTGCCAGCAGCCAAGGACGGTCTCCCCGGGGGCAGTACTTC. Translation gives CASSQGRSPRGQYF. The V call is TRBV14, the J call TRBJ2-7; D might be TRBD2 (5 bases). Trimming pared 1 base from V and 9 bases from J, leaving 16 bases between. Germline assignment: CDR1 SGHDN and CDR2 FVKESK. This CDR3 has 14 amino acids.

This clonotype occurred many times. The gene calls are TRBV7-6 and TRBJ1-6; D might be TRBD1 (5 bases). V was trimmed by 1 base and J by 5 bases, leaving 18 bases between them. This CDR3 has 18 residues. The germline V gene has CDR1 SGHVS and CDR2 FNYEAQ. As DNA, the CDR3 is TGTGCCAGCAGCTTAGATGCTCGGGGACGGAGCGATAATTCACCCCTCCACTTT. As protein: CASSLDARGRSDNSPLHF.